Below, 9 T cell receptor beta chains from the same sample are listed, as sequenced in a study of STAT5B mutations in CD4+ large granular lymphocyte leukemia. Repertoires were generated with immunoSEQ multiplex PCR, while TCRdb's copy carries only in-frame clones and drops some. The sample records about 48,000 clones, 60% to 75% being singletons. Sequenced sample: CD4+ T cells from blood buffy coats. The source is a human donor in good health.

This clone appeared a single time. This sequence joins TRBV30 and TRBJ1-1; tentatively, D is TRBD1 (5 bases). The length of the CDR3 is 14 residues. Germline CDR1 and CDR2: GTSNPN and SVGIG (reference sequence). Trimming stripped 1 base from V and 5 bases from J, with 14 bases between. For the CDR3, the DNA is TGTGCCTGGAGTGGAGGGCTGGGGGGAACTGAAGCTTTCTTT. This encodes CAWSGGLGGTEAFF. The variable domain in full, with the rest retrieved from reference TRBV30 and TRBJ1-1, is SQTIHQWPATLVQPVGSPLSLECTVEGTSNPNLYWYRQAAGRGLQLLFYSVGIGQISSEVPQNLSASRPQDRQFILSSKKLLLSDSGFYLCAWSGGLGGTEAFFGQGTRLTVV.

The CDR3 loop reads CASSHPQNTEAFF. DNA for the CDR3: TGTGCCAGCAGTCACCCACAGAACACTGAAGCTTTCTTT. The J gene is TRBJ1-1, the V gene TRBV6-6; D is unclear. Trimming took off 5 bases at V and 1 base at J, with 8 bases between the two ends. The CDR3 totals 13 residues. Germline V CDR1 and CDR2: MNHNY, SVGAGI (reference sequence).

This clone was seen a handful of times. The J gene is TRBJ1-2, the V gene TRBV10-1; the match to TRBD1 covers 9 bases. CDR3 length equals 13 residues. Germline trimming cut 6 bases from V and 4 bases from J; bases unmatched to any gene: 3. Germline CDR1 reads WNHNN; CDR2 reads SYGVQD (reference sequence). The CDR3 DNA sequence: TGCGCCAGCAGGGGGGACAGGGTCTATGGCTACACCTTC. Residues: CASRGDRVYGYTF.

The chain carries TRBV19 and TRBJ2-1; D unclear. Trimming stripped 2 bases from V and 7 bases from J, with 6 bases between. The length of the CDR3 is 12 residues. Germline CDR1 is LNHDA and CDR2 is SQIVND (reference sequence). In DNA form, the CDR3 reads TGTGCCAGTAGTATAAGGGTGAATGAGCAGTTCTTC. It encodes CASSIRVNEQFF.

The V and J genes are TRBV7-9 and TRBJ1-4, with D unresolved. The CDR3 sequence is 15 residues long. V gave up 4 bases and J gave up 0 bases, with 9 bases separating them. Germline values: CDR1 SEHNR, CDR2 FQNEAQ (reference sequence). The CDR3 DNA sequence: TGTGCCAGCAGCTCGAACTCAGCAACTAATGAAAAACTGTTTTTT. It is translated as CASSSNSATNEKLFF.

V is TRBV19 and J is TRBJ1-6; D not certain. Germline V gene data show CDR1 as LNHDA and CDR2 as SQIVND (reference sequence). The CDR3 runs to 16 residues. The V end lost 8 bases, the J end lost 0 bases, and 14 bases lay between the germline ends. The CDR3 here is CASSRESSSYNSPLHF. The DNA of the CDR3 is TGTGCCAGTTCTCGCGAATCGAGCTCCTATAATTCACCCCTCCACTTT.

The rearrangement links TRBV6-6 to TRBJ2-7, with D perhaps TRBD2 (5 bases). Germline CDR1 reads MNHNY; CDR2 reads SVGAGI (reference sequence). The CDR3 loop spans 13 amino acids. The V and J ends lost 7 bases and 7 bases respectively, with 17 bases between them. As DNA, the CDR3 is TGTGCCAGCACTTCGGACCCTCCGGGGGAGCAGTACTTC. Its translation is CASTSDPPGEQYF.

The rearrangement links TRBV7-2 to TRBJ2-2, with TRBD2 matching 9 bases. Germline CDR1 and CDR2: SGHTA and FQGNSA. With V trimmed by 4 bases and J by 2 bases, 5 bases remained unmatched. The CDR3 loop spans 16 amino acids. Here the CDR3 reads CASSSQGLANTGELFF. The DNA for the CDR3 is TGTGCCAGCAGCTCGCAGGGACTAGCAAACACCGGGGAGCTGTTTTTT.

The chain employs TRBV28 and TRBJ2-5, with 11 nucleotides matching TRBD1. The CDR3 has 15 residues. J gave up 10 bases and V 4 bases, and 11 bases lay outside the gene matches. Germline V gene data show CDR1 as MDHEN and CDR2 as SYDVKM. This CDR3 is CASSSSGTGGSVQYF. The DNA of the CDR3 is TGTGCCAGCAGTTCTTCCGGGACAGGGGGATCAGTCCAGTACTTC.